This T cell receptor (beta chain) was sequenced for a study of T cells in Graves' hyperthyroidism and ophthalmopathy. Patients were excluded because of uncontrolled infection, other autoimmune disease, pregnancy or lactation. PBMCs were obtained from 10 ml fresh peripheral blood. The sample holds one count of this clonotype. Its antigen is unidentified. Study-level points and caveats: The model predicted ophthalmopathy a median around 6 months before onset. Most thyroid clonotypes expanded above 0.001 were also detected in blood.

What was amplified from RNA transcripts were TCR beta CDR3 regions. A first-round RT-PCR of the TCR CDR3 used the HTBI primer set. TCRdb ran MiXCR on the multiplex PCR reads and lists one entry per CDR3 protein. The sample has about 520,000 distinct CDR3 sequences, approximately 25% seen once. Sequenced material: blood. The receptor's source is a woman under 40 with Graves' ophthalmopathy.

CDR3 bases: TGTGCCAGCAGCCTTGGACAGGAAGGCGGCTACACCTTC. This translates into CASSLGQEGGYTF. The chain combines TRBV7-3 with TRBJ1-2, with 7 bases that match TRBD1. Unmatched junction bases numbered 8, after V lost 5 bases and J lost 8 bases. The CDR3 is made up of 13 amino acids. The germline V gene encodes CDR1 SGHTA and CDR2 FQGTGA.